This T cell receptor (beta chain) was sequenced in a study of OX40 agonist ivuxolimab in advanced cancers. Study in general: The study treated patients with ivuxolimab, an agonistic anti-OX40 (CD134) antibody.

Study-level findings and limits: A proportion of nonresponders additionally exhibited low normalized T-cell clonal expansion.

Profiling relied on immunoSEQ multiplex PCR, and the TCRdb table lists in-frame clones only, not all of them. Of tens of thousands of clones in the sample, approximately 86% were seen once. A remark on this clone: The antigen remains undetermined.

Germline values: CDR1 SGHVS, CDR2 FNYEAQ. The CDR3 has 19 amino acids. V dropped 4 bases and J dropped 0 bases, with 19 bases sitting between them. The material was CD4+ or CD8+ T cells sorted from blood, obtained in a trial of the OX40 agonist ivuxolimab. This chain connects TRBV7-6 to TRBJ2-6; possible D gene TRBD2, 5 bases. The clonotype comes from an adult with an advanced solid tumor such as melanoma, head and neck, liver or kidney cancer. Here the CDR3 reads CASSSPFASGISGANVLTF. Here the CDR3 DNA reads TGTGCCAGCAGCTCACCATTCGCATCGGGGATCTCTGGGGCCAACGTCCTGACTTTC.